This is a list of T cell receptor beta chains from one sample in a study of blood T cells in healthy people across ages. TCRdb passed the 5' RACE reads through MiXCR, listing each CDR3 protein once. The top ten clones hold around 12% of a sample with approximately 1,000,000 distinct CDR3 sequences, 35% to 40% of them seen once. Sample: blood. Source of these receptors: a man aged 18-30 years in good health. CDR3s include the opening cysteine and the closing phenylalanine or tryptophan.

V	J	length	CDR3
TRBV2	TRBJ1-2	12	CASQGQRYGYTF
TRBV7-3	TRBJ2-1	11	CASSSSGEQFF
TRBV2	TRBJ2-1	14	CASRPTLASNEQFF
TRBV28	TRBJ1-5	14	CASATWGSNQPQHF
TRBV28	TRBJ2-7	15	CAGSLKPSGAYEQYF
TRBV20-1	TRBJ2-5	15	CSANPGLDLVETQYF
TRBV4-2	TRBJ1-1	15	CASSQGVSGNTEAFF
TRBV5-1	TRBJ2-2	15	CASSLVPGNTGELFF
TRBV2	TRBJ1-6	13	CASSERGESPLHF
TRBV6-1	TRBJ2-7	13	CASIEEGAYEQYF
TRBV29-1	TRBJ2-3	12	CSVEPAKDTQYF
TRBV6-5	TRBJ1-4	16	CASSHTFGTEPEKLFF
TRBV6-1	TRBJ2-1	16	CASSEVGGPSYNEQFF
TRBV7-9	TRBJ1-1	15	CASSPRTGATGEAFF
TRBV20-1	TRBJ2-1	11	CSASPRNEQFF
TRBV5-1	TRBJ2-7	14	CASSLAGGGHEQYF
TRBV3-1	TRBJ2-1	17	CASSQGFRTVPNNEQFF
TRBV6-1	TRBJ1-5	13	CASTPGPDQPQHF
TRBV12-5	TRBJ1-1	13	CASGSNGRIEAFF
TRBV20-1	TRBJ1-5	18	CSARDEGRVGYGNQPQHF
TRBV9	TRBJ1-2	17	CASSAEPMILPNYGYTF
TRBV13	TRBJ2-1	18	CASSLSGDRGPESDEQFF
TRBV7-9	TRBJ2-3	15	CASSLRSGFTDTQYF
TRBV7-6	TRBJ2-1	16	CASSLWKRDFYNEQFF
TRBV14	TRBJ1-2	13	CASSQEWSWGYTF
TRBV10-3	TRBJ2-3	13	CAIGAGSTDTQYF
TRBV29-1	TRBJ2-7	11	CSAGELGEQYF
TRBV4-3	TRBJ2-3	17	CASSQDLGSLSTDTQYF
TRBV5-5	TRBJ2-7	13	CASSERGSSEQYF
TRBV6-6	TRBJ1-1	15	CASSRYWTGNTEAFF
TRBV20-1	TRBJ1-1	12	CSARVEVTEAFF
TRBV6-4	TRBJ2-3	15	CASSDSAGITDTQYF
TRBV12-3/TRBV12-4	TRBJ1-1	13	CASRYAGDTEAFF
TRBV7-2	TRBJ1-1	15	CASSLGRTRTTEAFF
TRBV10-3	TRBJ2-1	12	CAISGAGNEQFF
TRBV10-3	TRBJ1-4	15	CAISDLRGTNEKLFF
TRBV20-1	TRBJ1-2	15	CSARKDSLGNRGHTF
TRBV15	NA	13	CATSRQGFDEQYF
TRBV27	TRBJ2-1	17	CASSLWASGGLYNEQFF
TRBV2	TRBJ2-5	14	CAGSDPGSPETQYF
TRBV20-1	TRBJ1-1	12	CSASRQNTEAFF
TRBV4-1	TRBJ2-3	19	CASSQDRLERGRSTDTQYF
TRBV4-1	NA	19	CASSQGIAGRQVAYNEQYF
TRBV14	TRBJ1-6	14	CASSQGTGLTPLHF
TRBV7-2	TRBJ2-3	17	CASSLVSSGELTDTQYF
TRBV20-1	TRBJ2-1	18	CSAGVPPAVLTSYNEQFF
TRBV4-3	TRBJ2-5	17	CASSQDHMDRRGETQYF
TRBV11-2	TRBJ2-3	15	CASSVPLASTDTQYF
TRBV6-2/TRBV6-3	TRBJ2-7	13	CASSDGRHYEQYF
TRBV20-1	TRBJ1-3	14	CSARAAPSGNTIYF
TRBV10-3	TRBJ2-7	15	CAISEGGQGLYEQYF
TRBV9	TRBJ1-2	14	CASSVGSTAYGYTF
TRBV24-1	TRBJ2-1	16	CATSDLQGQGPNEQFF
TRBV7-9	TRBJ2-3	16	CASTTRRTGLTDTQYF
TRBV19	TRBJ1-1	14	CASRDLRGSTEAFF
TRBV5-1	TRBJ1-1	15	CASSIYGQLNTEAFF
TRBV20-1	TRBJ1-3	16	CSASVALGGQGNTIYF
TRBV5-1	TRBJ2-7	17	CASSSGLAGISSYEQYF